This TCR beta chain is from a study of long-term antiretroviral therapy in people with HIV. Study observations and caveats: Controls exceeded HIV repertoires in CDR3 length range.

Points on this clone: Its antigen is unknown.

Samples were assayed with immunoSEQ v3.0 at survey level. For every sample, sequencing targeted roughly 35,000-55,000 T-cell genomes. The protocol was immunoSEQ multiplex PCR, while the TCRdb copy is restricted to in-frame clones and leaves out a portion. The table lists around 25,000 clones, approximately 81% of them singletons. Trimming cost V 6 bases and J 4 bases; bases outside gene matches: 5. Looked up from germline, CDR1 is MGHDK and CDR2 is SYGVNS. The CDR3 contains 13 residues. The V gene is TRBV25-1, the J gene TRBJ1-1; 7 nucleotides align to TRBD1. The source was unsorted PBMCs, collected at the start of antiretroviral therapy, before treatment. The receptor's source is a woman aged 18-29 years with HIV. The DNA for the CDR3 is TGTGCCAGCAGCCTAACAGGGGTCACTGAAGCTTTCTTT. This encodes CASSLTGVTEAFF.